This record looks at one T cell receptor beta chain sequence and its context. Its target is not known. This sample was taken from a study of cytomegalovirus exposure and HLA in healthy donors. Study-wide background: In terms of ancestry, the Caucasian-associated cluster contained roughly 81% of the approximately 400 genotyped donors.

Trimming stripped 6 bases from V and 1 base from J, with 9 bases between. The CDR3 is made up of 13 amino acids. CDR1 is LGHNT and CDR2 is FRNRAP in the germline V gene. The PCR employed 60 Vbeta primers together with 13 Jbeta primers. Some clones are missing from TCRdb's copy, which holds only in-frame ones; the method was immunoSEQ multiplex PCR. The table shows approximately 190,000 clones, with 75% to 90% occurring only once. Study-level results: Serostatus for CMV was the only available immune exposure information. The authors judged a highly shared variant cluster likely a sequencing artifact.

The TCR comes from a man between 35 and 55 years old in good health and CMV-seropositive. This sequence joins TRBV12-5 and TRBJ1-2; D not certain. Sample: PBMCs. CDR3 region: CASGPTINYGYTF. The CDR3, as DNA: TGTGCTAGTGGCCCGACAATTAACTATGGCTACACCTTC.